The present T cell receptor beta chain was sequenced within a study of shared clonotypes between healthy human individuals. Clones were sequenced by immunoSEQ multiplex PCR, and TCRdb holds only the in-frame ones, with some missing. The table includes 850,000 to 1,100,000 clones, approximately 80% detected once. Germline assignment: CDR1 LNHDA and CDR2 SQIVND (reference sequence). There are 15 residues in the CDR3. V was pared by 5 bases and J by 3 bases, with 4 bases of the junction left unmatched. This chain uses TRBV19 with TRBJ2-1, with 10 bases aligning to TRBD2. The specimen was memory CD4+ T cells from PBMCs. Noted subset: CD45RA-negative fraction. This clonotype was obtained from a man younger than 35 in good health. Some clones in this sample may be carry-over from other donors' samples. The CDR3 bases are TGTGCCAGTAGTGAGGGACTAGCGTACTACAATGAGCAGTTCTTC. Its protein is CASSEGLAYYNEQFF.